The entry below describes one T cell receptor (beta chain). The use of a sample-barcoded 5' primer and a J-beta primer mix characterized a second PCR of roughly 6 to 12 cycles. Each CDR3 protein gets one entry after TCRdb re-called the 5' RACE reads with MiXCR. This table holds roughly 700,000 distinct CDR3 sequences, 45% to 50% found once. The record originates from a study of blood T cells in healthy people across ages. Total RNA extracted from each sample amounted to at least 6 micrograms. The V gene's germline CDR1 is MNHEY and CDR2 SMNVEV (reference sequence). Trimming removed 3 bases from V and 1 base from J; junction bases left unmatched: 4. The CDR3 has 15 amino acids.

The J gene is TRBJ2-7, the V gene TRBV27; 9 nucleotides agree with TRBD1. The sequence was collected from a woman aged 55-75 years in good health. Input material: blood. The CDR3 DNA is TGTGCCAGCAGTTTTACAGGGGGCGATTCCTACGAGCAGTACTTC. This encodes CASSFTGGDSYEQYF.